Reported below is one TCR beta chain. This sample stems from a study of blood T cell repertoires in COVID-19. Study context: Donors in the United States, Italy and Spain gave samples during acute or convalescent COVID-19. Sources were T cells, B-cell-depleted T cells, or PBMCs; the material itself was cDNA or gDNA.

The CDR3 sequence is 13 residues long. Looked up from germline, CDR1 is LGHNT and CDR2 is FRNRAP. Trimming stripped 6 bases from V and 0 bases from J, with 9 bases between. The protocol was immunoSEQ multiplex PCR, while the TCRdb copy is restricted to in-frame clones and leaves out a portion. Seen here are some 100,000 clones, around four fifths observed once, and the top ten hold about 20%. This receptor was obtained from a woman aged 60-75 years with acute or convalescent COVID-19. This chain connects TRBV12-5 to TRBJ2-7; TRBD2 is a possible D gene (6 bases). The sample was peripheral blood. DNA of the CDR3: TGTGCTAGTGGCCTTAGCGGCTCCTACGAGCAGTACTTC. Its translation: CASGLSGSYEQYF.